This T cell receptor (beta chain) emerged from a study of cytomegalovirus exposure and HLA in healthy donors. CDR1 is SGHTA and CDR2 is FQGTGA in the germline V gene. The CDR3 sequence is 14 residues long. Trimming cost V 5 bases and J 7 bases, with 17 bases left between them. Method: immunoSEQ multiplex PCR; TCRdb's copy keeps in-frame clones and lacks some. This table has 150,000 to 200,000 clones, about 82% appearing once. The chain recombines TRBV7-3 with TRBJ1-2; a weak D match, TRBD1 (5 bases). The receptor was derived from a young woman in good health and CMV-seronegative. The sequencing input was PBMCs. The chain's CDR3 is CASSPDTGVGGYTF. The CDR3 DNA sequence: TGTGCCAGCAGCCCAGACACGGGGGTTGGTGGCTACACCTTC.